This entry is about one T cell receptor (beta chain). This sample is drawn from a study of blood T cell repertoires in COVID-19. In the authors' methods: Estimation of nucleated cell counts was performed using reference gene primer amplification. Clones were read by immunoSEQ multiplex PCR, and TCRdb kept only the in-frame ones, dropping some. V, J and clone size are taken as reported in that table, and D and trimming were inferred from the DNA itself. Counted here are tens of thousands of clones, over 70% occurring once; the ten biggest clones make up approximately 4.9%. The TCR comes from a human donor in a cohort sampled during active COVID-19. What was sequenced was peripheral blood.

DNA of the CDR3: TGTGCCAGCAGCTTAGGGACTAGGAACTACGAGCAGTACTTC. Residues: CASSLGTRNYEQYF. V usage is TRBV7-8 and J usage is TRBJ2-7, with 7 positions matching TRBD2. Germline trimming cut 1 base from V and 3 bases from J; bases unmatched to any gene: 3. The length of the CDR3 is 14 residues. CDR1 is SGHVS and CDR2 is FQNEAQ in the germline V gene. The complete variable domain, with remaining parts taken from reference TRBV7-8 and TRBJ2-7, reads GAGVSQSPRYKVAKRGQDVALRCDPISGHVSLFWYQQALGQGPEFLTYFQNEAQLDKSGLPSDRFFAERPEGSVSTLKIQRTQQEDSAVYLCASSLGTRNYEQYFGPGTRLTVT.